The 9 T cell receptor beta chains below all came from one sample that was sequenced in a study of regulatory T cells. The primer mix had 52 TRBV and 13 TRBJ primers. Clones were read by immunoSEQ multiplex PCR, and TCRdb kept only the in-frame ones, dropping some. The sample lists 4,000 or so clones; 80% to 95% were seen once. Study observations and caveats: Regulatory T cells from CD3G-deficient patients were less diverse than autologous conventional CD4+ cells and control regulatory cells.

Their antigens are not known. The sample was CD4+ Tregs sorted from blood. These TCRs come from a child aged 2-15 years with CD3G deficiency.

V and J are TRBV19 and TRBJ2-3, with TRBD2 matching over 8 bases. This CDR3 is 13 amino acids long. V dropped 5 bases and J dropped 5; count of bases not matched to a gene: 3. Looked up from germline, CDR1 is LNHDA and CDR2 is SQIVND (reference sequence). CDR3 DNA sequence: TGTGCCAGTAGTCTGGGACTAGAAGATACGCAGTATTTT. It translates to CASSLGLEDTQYF.

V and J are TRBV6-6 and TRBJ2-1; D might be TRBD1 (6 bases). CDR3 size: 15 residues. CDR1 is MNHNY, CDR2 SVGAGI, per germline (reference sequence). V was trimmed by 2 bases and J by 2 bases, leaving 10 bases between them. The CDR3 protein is CASSYARGTYNEQFF. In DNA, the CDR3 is TGTGCCAGCAGTTACGCCAGGGGAACCTACAATGAGCAGTTCTTC.

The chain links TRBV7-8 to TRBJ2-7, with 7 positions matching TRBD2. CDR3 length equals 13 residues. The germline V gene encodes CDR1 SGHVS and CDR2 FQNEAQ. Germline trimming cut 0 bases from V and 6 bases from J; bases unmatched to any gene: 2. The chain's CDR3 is CASSLAGGAEQYF. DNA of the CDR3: TGTGCCAGCAGCTTAGCGGGAGGGGCCGAGCAGTACTTC.

In DNA, the CDR3 is TGTGCCAGCAGCCAGATACGAGGACTAGCGCTTTTTTCCACAGATACGCAGTATTTT. Its protein is CASSQIRGLALFSTDTQYF. The chain joins TRBV21-1 to TRBJ2-3; TRBD2, the table's D call, lacks a check against the DNA. TRBV21-1 is listed as a pseudogene. This CDR3 is built from 19 residues.

The CDR3 coding sequence is TGTGCCAGCAGTGAAGACTTTCGGACGGGAGCCTACGAGCAGTACTTC. Residues: CASSEDFRTGAYEQYF. The chain combines TRBV6-1 with TRBJ2-7; TRBD2 might be the D (6 bases). There are 16 residues in the CDR3. V lost 1 base and J lost 2, with 15 bases in between. Per the germline V gene, CDR1 is MNHNS and CDR2 is SASEGT.

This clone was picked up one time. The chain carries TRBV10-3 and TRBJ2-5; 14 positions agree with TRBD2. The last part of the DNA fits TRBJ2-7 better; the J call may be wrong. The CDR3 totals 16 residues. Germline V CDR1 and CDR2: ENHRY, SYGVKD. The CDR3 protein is CATSRGGGLAGDEQYF. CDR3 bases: TGTGCCACCTCTAGAGGAGGGGGACTAGCGGGAGACGAGCAGTACTTC.

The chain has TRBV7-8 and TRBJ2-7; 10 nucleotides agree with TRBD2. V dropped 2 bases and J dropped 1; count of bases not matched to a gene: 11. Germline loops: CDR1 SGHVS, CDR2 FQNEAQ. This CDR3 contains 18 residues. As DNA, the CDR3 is TGTGCCAGCAGCTTAAATTCCCCCCGGACTAGCGGTTCCTACGAGCAGTACTTC. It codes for CASSLNSPRTSGSYEQYF.

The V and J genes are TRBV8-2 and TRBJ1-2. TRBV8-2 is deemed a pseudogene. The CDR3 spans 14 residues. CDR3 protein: CGILVRITTYGYTF. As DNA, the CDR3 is TGTGGCATCCTGGTAAGGATAACGACCTATGGCTACACCTTC.

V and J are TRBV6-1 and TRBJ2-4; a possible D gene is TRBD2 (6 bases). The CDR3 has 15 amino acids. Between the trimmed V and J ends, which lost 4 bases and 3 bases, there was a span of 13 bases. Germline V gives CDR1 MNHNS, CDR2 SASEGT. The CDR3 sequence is CASSVGQGGKNIQYF. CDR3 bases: TGTGCCAGCAGTGTAGGCCAGGGAGGCAAAAACATTCAGTACTTC.